The present TCR beta chain was sequenced within a study of OX40 agonist ivuxolimab in advanced cancers. Germline lookup yields CDR1 MNHEY and CDR2 SMNVEV (reference sequence). The CDR3 length is 14 residues. V lost 2 bases and J lost 2, with 10 bases in between. Using immunoSEQ multiplex PCR, the repertoire was profiled, and TCRdb retains in-frame clones only, with some absent. The sample carries about 66,000 clones, 80% to 90% recorded once. This clonotype was sampled from an adult with an advanced solid tumor such as melanoma, head and neck, liver or kidney cancer. The chain couples TRBV27 to TRBJ2-7, with a weak D call TRBD1 (5 bases). The sequencing used CD4+ or CD8+ T cells sorted from blood, collected in a trial of the OX40 agonist ivuxolimab. The DNA of the CDR3 is TGTGCCAGCAGTTTAGCCCAGGGTACCTACGAGCAGTACTTC. Translated: CASSLAQGTYEQYF.